What follows is one TCR beta chain and its context. V lost 8 bases and J lost 1, with 10 bases in between. The length of the CDR3 is 13 residues. Germline V gene sequence: CDR1 SNHLY, CDR2 FYNNEI. The data derive from a study of blood T cell repertoires in COVID-19. Background on the study: Sites across the United States, Italy and Spain contributed samples from acute and convalescent COVID-19. PBMCs, B-cell-depleted T cells, or T cells provided the cDNA or gDNA that made up the material.

Study processing details: Estimated nucleated cell counts came from reference gene primer amplification. Here immunoSEQ multiplex PCR was the method, and the copy in TCRdb shows in-frame clones only, minus some. V and J calls and clone size follow that table, whereas D and trimming were derived from the DNA. The sample holds about 180,000 clones; about nine tenths are singletons and the top ten take around 1.6%. This TCR came from a woman between 50 and 59 years old with acute or convalescent COVID-19. Specimen: peripheral blood. The chain has TRBV2 and TRBJ2-3; D is uncertain. The CDR3 bases are TGTGCCAGCGTGTTCCCGGGCACAGATACGCAGTATTTT. This codes for CASVFPGTDTQYF.